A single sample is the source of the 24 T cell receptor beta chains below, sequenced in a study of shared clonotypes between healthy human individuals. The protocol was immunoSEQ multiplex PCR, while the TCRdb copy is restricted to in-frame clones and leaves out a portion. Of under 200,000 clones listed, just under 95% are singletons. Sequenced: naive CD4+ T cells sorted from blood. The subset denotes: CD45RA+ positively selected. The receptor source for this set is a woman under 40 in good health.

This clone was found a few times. The CDR3 sequence: CASSPPGTGNTEAFF. The CDR3 coding sequence is TGTGCCAGCTCACCACCCGGGACAGGGAACACTGAAGCTTTCTTT. The chain carries TRBV18 and TRBJ1-1; 8 positions match TRBD1. V was pared by 0 bases and J by 1 base, with 1 base of the junction left unmatched. The CDR3 contains 15 residues. Germline CDR1 KGHSH, CDR2 LQKENI.

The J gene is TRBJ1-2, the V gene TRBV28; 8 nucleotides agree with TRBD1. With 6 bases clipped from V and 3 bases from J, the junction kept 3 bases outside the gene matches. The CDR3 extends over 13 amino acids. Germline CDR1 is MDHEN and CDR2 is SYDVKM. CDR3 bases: TGTGCCAGCAGGGAGGGACAGGACTATGGCTACACCTTC. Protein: CASREGQDYGYTF.

CDR3 nucleotides: TGTGCCAGTAGACACCTGACAGGGAGTCAGCCCCAGCATTTT. Its protein is CASRHLTGSQPQHF. This chain links TRBV19 with TRBJ1-5; 7 bases agree with TRBD1. The junction had 8 bases not matched to a gene; V was cut back by 6 bases and J by 6 bases. Germline CDR1 LNHDA, CDR2 SQIVND (reference sequence). This CDR3 contains 14 residues.

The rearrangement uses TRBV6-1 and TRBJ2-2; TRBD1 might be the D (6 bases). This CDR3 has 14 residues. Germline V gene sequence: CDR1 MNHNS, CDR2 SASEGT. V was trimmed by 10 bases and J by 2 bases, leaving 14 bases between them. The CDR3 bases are TGTGCCATAGGACAGACTACAAACACCGGGGAGCTGTTTTTT. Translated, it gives CAIGQTTNTGELFF.

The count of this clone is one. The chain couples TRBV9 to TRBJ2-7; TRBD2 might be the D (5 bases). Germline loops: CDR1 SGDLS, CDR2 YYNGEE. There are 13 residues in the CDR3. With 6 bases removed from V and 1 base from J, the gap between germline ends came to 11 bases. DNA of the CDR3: TGTGCCAGCACTCTAAGAGGGTCCTACGAGCAGTACTTC. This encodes CASTLRGSYEQYF.

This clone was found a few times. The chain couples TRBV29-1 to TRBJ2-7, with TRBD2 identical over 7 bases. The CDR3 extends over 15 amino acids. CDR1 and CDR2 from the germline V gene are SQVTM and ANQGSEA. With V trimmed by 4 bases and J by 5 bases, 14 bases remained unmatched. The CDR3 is CSVVASGGVRHEQYF. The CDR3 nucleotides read TGCAGCGTTGTCGCTAGCGGCGGTGTAAGACACGAGCAGTACTTC.

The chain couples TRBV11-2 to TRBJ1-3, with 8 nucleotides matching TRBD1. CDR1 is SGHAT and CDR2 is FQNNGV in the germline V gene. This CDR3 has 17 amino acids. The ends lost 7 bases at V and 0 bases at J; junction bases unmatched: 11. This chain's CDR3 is CASTPRGQFNSGNTIYF. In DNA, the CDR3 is TGTGCCAGCACCCCCAGGGGGCAGTTCAACTCTGGAAACACCATATATTTT.

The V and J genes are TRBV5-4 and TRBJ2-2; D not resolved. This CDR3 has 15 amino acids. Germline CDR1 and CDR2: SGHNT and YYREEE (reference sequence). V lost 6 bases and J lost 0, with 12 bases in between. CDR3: CASNWTRPNTGELFF. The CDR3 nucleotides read TGTGCCAGCAACTGGACCCGACCGAACACCGGGGAGCTGTTTTTT.

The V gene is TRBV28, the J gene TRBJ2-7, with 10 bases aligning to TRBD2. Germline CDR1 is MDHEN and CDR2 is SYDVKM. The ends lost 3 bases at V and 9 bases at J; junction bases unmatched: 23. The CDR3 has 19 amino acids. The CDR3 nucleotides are TGTGCCAGCAGTTTGGCTGCGGCTAGCGGGAGCCCCGTCCTGTTTGCGCAGTACTTC. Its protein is CASSLAAASGSPVLFAQYF. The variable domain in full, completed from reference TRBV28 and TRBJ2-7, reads DVKVTQSSRYLVKRTGEKVFLECVQDMDHENMFWYRQDPGLGLRLIYFSYDVKMKEKGDIPEGYSVSREKKERFSLILESASTNQTSMYLCASSLAAASGSPVLFAQYFGPGTRLTVT.

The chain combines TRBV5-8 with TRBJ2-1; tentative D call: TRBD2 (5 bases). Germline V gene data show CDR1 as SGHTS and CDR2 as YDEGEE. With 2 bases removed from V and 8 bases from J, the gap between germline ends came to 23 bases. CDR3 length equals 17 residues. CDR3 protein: CASSFMSRTPPQHEQFF. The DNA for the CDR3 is TGTGCCAGCAGCTTTATGTCGAGGACTCCACCTCAACATGAGCAGTTCTTC. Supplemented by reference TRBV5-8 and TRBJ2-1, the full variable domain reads EAGVTQSPTHLIKTRGQQATLRCSPISGHTSVYWYQQALGLGLQFLLWYDEGEERNRGNFPPRFSGRQFPNYSSELNVNALELEDSALYLCASSFMSRTPPQHEQFFGPGTRLTVL.

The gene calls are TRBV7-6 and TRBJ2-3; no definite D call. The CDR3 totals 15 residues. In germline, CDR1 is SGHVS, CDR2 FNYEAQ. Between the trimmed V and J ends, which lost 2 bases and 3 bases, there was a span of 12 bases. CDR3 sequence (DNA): TGTGCCAGCAGCTTACGGTTGGCGAGAACAGATACGCAGTATTTT. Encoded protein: CASSLRLARTDTQYF. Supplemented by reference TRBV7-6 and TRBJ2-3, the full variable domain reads GAGVSQSPRYKVTKRGQDVALRCDPISGHVSLYWYRQALGQGPEFLTYFNYEAQQDKSGLPNDRFSAERPEGSISTLTIQRTEQRDSAMYRCASSLRLARTDTQYFGPGTRLTVL.

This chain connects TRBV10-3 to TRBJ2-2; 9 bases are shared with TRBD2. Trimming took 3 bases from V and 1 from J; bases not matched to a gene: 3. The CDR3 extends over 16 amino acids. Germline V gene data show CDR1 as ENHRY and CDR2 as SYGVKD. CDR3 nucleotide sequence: TGTGCCATCAGTGAATGGACTAGCGAGAACACCGGGGAGCTGTTTTTT. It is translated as CAISEWTSENTGELFF.

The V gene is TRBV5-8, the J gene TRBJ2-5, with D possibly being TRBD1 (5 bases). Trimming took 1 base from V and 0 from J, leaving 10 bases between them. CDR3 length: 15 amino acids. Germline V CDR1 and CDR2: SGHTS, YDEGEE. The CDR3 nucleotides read TGTGCCAGCAGCTTGCCAGGGTGGTACCAAGAGACCCAGTACTTC. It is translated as CASSLPGWYQETQYF.

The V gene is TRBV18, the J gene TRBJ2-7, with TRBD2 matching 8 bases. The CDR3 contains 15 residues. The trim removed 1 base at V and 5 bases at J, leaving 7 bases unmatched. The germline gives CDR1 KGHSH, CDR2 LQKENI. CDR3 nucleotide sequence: TGTGCCAGCTCACCACTGGGACTAGTCGAACACGAGCAGTACTTC. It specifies CASSPLGLVEHEQYF.

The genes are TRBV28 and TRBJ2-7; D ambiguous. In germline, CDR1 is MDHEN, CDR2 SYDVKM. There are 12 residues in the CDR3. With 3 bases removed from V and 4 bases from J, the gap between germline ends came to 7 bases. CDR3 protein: CASSLTRYEQYF. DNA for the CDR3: TGTGCCAGCAGTTTGACCCGTTACGAGCAGTACTTC.

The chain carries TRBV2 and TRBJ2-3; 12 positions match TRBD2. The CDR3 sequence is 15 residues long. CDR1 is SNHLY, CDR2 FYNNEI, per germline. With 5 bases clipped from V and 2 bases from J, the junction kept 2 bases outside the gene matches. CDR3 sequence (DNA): TGTGCCAGCAGTCGGACTAGCGGGAACACAGATACGCAGTATTTT. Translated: CASSRTSGNTDTQYF.

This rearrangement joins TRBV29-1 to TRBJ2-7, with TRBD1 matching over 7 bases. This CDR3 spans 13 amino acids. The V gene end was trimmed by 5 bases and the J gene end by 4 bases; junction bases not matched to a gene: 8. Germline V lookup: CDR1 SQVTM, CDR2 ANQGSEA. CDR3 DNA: TGCAGCGTTAAATTTGACAGGGCTTACGAGCAGTACTTC. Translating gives CSVKFDRAYEQYF.

CDR3 protein: CASSRRTSGRVTDTQYF. CDR3 nucleotides: TGTGCCAGCAGCCGCAGGACTAGCGGCCGAGTCACAGATACGCAGTATTTT. The rearrangement links TRBV13 to TRBJ2-3; 10 nucleotides align to TRBD2. This CDR3 contains 17 residues. Trimming took 5 bases from V and 2 from J; bases not matched to a gene: 10. Germline V gene sequence: CDR1 PRHDT, CDR2 FYEKMQ (reference sequence).

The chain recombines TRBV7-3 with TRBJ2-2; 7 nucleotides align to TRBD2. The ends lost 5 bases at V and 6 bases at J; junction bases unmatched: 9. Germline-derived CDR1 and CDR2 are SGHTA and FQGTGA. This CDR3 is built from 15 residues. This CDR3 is CASSPGTNAPGELFF. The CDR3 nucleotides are TGTGCCAGCAGCCCCGGGACTAACGCTCCCGGGGAGCTGTTTTTT.

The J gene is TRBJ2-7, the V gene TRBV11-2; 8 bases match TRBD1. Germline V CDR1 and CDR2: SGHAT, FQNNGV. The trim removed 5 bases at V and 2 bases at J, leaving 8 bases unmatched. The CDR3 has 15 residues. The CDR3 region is CASSDRQGKAYEQYF. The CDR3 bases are TGTGCCAGCAGCGACCGACAGGGGAAGGCCTACGAGCAGTACTTC.

CDR3: CASSPVKETQYF. CDR3 coding DNA: TGTGCCAGCTCACCAGTTAAAGAGACCCAGTACTTC. This sequence joins TRBV18 and TRBJ2-5; D unresolved. From germline, CDR1 is KGHSH and CDR2 LQKENI. The CDR3 has 12 residues. V lost 2 bases, J lost 3 bases, and 4 bases lay in between.

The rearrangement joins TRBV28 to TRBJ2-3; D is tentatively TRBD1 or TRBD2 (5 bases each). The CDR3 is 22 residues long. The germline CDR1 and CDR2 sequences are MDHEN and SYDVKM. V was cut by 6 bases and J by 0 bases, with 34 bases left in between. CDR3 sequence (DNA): TGTGCCAGCAGACTCTCCCACGGACAAGATGATGGGGACCCTCTTAGCACAGATACGCAGTATTTT. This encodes CASRLSHGQDDGDPLSTDTQYF.

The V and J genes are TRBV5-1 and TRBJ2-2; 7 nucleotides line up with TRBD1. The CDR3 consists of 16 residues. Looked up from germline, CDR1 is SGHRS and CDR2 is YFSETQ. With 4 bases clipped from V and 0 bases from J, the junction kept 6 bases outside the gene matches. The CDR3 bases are TGCGCCAGCAGCCCACGGGGACAGACGAACACCGGGGAGCTGTTTTTT. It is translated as CASSPRGQTNTGELFF.

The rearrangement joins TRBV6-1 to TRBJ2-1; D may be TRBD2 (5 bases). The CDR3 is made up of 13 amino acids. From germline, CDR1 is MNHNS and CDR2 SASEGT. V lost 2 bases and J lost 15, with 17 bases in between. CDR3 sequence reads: CASSELEGAPLFF. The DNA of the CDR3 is TGTGCCAGCAGTGAACTTGAGGGAGCGCCGCTGTTCTTC.